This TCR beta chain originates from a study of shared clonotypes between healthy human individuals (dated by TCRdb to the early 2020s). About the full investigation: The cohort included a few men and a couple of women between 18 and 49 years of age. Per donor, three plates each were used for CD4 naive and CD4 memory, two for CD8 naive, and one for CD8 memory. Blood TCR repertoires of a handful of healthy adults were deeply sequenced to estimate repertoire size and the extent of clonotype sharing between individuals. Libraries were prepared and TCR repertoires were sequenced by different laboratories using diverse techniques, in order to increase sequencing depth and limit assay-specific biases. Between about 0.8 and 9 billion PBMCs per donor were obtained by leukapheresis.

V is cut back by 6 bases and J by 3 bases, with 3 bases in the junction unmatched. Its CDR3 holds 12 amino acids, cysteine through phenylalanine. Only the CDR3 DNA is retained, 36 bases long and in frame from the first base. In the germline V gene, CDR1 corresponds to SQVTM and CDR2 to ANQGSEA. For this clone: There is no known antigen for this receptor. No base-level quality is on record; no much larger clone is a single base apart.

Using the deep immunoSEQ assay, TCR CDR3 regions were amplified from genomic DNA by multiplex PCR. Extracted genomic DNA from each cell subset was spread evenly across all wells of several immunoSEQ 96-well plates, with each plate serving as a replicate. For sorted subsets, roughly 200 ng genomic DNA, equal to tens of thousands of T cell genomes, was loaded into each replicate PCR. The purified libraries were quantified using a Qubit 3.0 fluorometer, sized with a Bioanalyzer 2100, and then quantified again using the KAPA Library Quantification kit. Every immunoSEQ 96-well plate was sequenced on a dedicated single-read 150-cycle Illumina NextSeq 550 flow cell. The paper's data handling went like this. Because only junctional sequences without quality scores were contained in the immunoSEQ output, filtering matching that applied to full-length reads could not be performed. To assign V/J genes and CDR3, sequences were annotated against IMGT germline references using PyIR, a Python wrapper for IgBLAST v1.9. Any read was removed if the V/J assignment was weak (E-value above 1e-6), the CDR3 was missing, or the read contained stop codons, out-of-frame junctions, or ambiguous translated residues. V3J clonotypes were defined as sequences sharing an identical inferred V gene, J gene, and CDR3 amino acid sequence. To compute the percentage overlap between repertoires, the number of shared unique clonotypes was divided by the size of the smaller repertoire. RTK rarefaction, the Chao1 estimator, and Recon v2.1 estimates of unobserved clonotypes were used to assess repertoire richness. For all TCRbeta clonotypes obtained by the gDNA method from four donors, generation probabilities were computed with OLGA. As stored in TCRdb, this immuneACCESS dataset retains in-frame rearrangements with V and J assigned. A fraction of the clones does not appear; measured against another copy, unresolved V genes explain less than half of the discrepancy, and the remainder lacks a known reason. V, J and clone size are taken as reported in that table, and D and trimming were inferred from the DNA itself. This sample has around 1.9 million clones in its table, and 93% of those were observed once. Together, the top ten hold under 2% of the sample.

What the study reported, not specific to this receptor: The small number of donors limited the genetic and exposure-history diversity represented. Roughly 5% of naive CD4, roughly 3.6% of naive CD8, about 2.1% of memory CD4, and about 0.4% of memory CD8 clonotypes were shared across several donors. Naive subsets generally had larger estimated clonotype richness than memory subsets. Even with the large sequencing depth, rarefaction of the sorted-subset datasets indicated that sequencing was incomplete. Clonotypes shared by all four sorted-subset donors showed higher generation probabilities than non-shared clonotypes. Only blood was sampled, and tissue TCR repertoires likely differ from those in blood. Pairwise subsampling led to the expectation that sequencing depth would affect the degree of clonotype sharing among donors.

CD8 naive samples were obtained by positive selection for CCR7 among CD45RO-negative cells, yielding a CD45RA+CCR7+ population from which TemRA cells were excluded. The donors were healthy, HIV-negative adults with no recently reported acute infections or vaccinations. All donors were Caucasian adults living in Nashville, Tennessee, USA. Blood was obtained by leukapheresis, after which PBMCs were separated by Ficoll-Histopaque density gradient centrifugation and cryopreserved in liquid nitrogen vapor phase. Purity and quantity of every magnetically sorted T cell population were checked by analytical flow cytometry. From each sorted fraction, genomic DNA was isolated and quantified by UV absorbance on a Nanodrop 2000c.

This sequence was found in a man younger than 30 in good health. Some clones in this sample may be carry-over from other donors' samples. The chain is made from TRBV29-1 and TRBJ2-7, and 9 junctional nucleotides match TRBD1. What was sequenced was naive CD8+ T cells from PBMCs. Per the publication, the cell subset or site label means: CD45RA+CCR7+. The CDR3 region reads CSVTGGGYEQYF. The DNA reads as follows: TGCAGCGTGACAGGGGGGGGCTACGAGCAGTACTTC.